This T cell receptor beta chain was documented in a study of PD-1 blockade in classical Hodgkin lymphoma (TCRdb year 2020). Regarding the complete study: Nivolumab dosing was 3 mg/kg intravenously every 2 weeks, continuing until either disease progression or unacceptable toxicity. The study used CyTOF and TCR beta sequencing to define a peripheral blood immune signature of response to PD-1 blockade in classical Hodgkin lymphoma. General conclusions and limits of the study: Patients starting nivolumab less than 1 year after ASCT had lower diversity and were excluded from later analyses to avoid confounding by immune reconstitution. Baseline TCR diversity was reported to be lower in newly diagnosed patients than in healthy donors and to be lower still in relapsed/refractory patients. Among trial patients, those achieving complete response had baseline diversity similar to that of newly diagnosed patients, while diversity was significantly lower in partial responders and progressors. A significant rise by C4D1 was seen in CD4+ but not CD8+ TCR diversity (p=0.0027 vs p=0.16), with the rise being most apparent in complete responders (p=0.02). Only a single clinical trial cohort was studied, and what caused the repertoire differences, possibly disease activity or prior therapy, remained undefined.

The intended sense of this specimen's time point label: cycle 2 day 1 (C2D1) of nivolumab. Every trial patient had relapsed after autologous stem cell transplantation, and cohorts A, B and C differed in prior brentuximab vedotin exposure. The trial cohort was composed of about 53 patients with relapsed/refractory classical Hodgkin lymphoma, for whom complete response, partial response or progressive disease was recorded as best overall response. Trial patients were treated with single-agent nivolumab in the multi-cohort phase II CheckMate 205 trial. An independent review committee assessed best overall response by applying the 2007 International Working Group response criteria. Trial PBMCs were collected just before the start of nivolumab (C1D1) and during therapy at cycle 2 day 1 and cycle 4 day 1. Peripheral blood was collected in 8 mL Vacutainer Cell Preparation Tubes, from which PBMCs were isolated by centrifugation and then cryopreserved.

Genomic DNA was isolated using the Qiagen DNeasy kit from unsorted PBMCs as well as from negatively selected CD4+ and CD8+ fractions. Amplification of TCR beta CDR3 regions was done by immunoSEQ multiplex PCR with primers that anneal to V and J segments. Amplification bias was minimized using a synthetic immune receptor repertoire, and residual bias was removed computationally after sequencing. The authors processed their data as follows. Custom Python scripts were used to quantify repertoire diversity as the Shannon entropy index. Unsorted, CD4+ and CD8+ repertoires were examined separately, except in combined analyses, for which CD4+ and CD8+ sequences were merged in silico. A clone counted as expanded when the clone's frequency after treatment rose at least 2-fold relative to C1D1, and clones undetected at baseline were given a pseudocount of 0.5. Singleton clones were defined as clones with 0 or 1 copy at C1D1, and non-singleton clones were defined as clones with 2 or more copies. Clones expanded in unsorted samples were labelled as CD4+, CD8+ or unknown by matching protein sequences in sorted samples from the same patient. Wilcoxon tests were applied to paired samples to test diversity changes from C1D1 to C4D1. This immuneACCESS table, as held by TCRdb, lists in-frame sequences with V and J called but not all clones. Of the missing ones, under half trace to an unresolved V gene in checked studies; the others have no known cause. For V, J and clone size, that table is used; D and trimming come from the DNA. Across this sample there are over 25,000 clones, with approximately 78% seen only once. Clones ranked in the top ten supply roughly 10% of the sample.

Points on this clone: Its antigen remains undetermined. No base-level quality is on record; no much larger clone is a single base apart.

The starting material was peripheral blood mononuclear cells (PBMCs), obtained before the second cycle of nivolumab. The TCR originated in a human donor with classical Hodgkin lymphoma.

The nucleotide sequence is given as TGTGCCAGCAGTTTCACCGATTTCGGGGGAGCCTACGAGCAGTACTTC. Translated, this is CASSFTDFGGAYEQYF. This chain is built from TRBV28 and TRBJ2-7; TRBD2 is perhaps the D gene, given 6 matching bases. CDR1 and CDR2 are read off the germline V gene as MDHEN and SYDVKM. From the cysteine up to the phenylalanine, the CDR3 has a length of 16 residues. Only the CDR3 DNA is retained, 48 bases long and in frame from the first base. V is clipped by 3 bases and J by 2 bases, and the sequence between their germline boundaries is 17 bases long.